This T cell receptor beta chain was documented in a study of cytomegalovirus exposure and HLA in healthy donors. Germline-derived CDR1 and CDR2 are SGHRS and YFSETQ. The CDR3 has 17 residues. V shed 2 bases, J shed 0 bases, and the junction held 7 bases outside the gene matches. PCR primers comprised 60 Vbeta and 13 Jbeta primers. Clones were read by immunoSEQ multiplex PCR, and TCRdb kept only the in-frame ones, dropping some. The data contain more than 95,000 clones, about three quarters of them seen just once; the ten biggest clones take up about 1%. The specimen was PBMCs. The V gene is TRBV5-1, the J gene TRBJ1-1, with 10 bases fitting TRBD1. The TCR sequence derives from a woman in her twenties or thirties in good health and CMV-seronegative. As DNA, the CDR3 is TGCGCCAGCAGCTTCCTTGGGACAGGGGAACTGAACACTGAAGCTTTCTTT. Protein product: CASSFLGTGELNTEAFF.